This T cell receptor (beta chain) was profiled in a study of blood T cell repertoires in COVID-19. Background on the study: Researchers got acute and convalescent COVID-19 samples from the United States, Italy and Spain.

Sequencing used immunoSEQ multiplex PCR; TCRdb keeps in-frame clones, though not all of them. The sample comprises about 160,000 clones, 90% of which are singletons, and over 15% rests with the top ten. Trimming cost V 5 bases and J 2 bases; bases outside gene matches: 4. This CDR3 has 14 residues. Germline V gene lookup returns CDR1 MNHEY and CDR2 SVGAGI. The source is a man aged 60 to 75 with active or convalescent COVID-19. Specimen: peripheral blood. The J gene is TRBJ1-1, the V gene TRBV6-5; 8 bases map to TRBD1. The CDR3 protein is CASSKDRANTEAFF. The CDR3 nucleotides are TGTGCCAGCAGTAAGGACAGGGCAAACACTGAAGCTTTCTTT.